The 14 T cell receptor beta chains below were found in one sample sequenced in a study of blood T cell repertoires in COVID-19. The method was immunoSEQ multiplex PCR; TCRdb's version includes in-frame clones alone and lacks a portion of them. Seen here are under 75,000 clones, about 83% observed once, and the top ten hold roughly 6.3%. The sample consisted of peripheral blood. These receptors were collected from a human donor in a cohort sampled during active COVID-19.

This chain links TRBV6-1 with TRBJ2-3; tentative D call: TRBD2 (7 bases). CDR1 is MNHNS, CDR2 SASEGT, per germline. The CDR3 is 16 residues long. V was cut by 0 bases and J by 4 bases, with 14 bases left in between. The CDR3 loop reads CASSEALAGASDTQYF. The CDR3 region has the DNA TGTGCCAGCAGTGAAGCGCTTGCGGGGGCTTCAGATACGCAGTATTTT.

The chain links TRBV14 to TRBJ2-2; 7 nucleotides line up with TRBD1. Trimming cost V 2 bases and J 5 bases; bases outside gene matches: 8. Germline V gene lookup returns CDR1 SGHDN and CDR2 FVKESK. The length of the CDR3 is 16 residues. CDR3 in amino acids: CASSQLPAGGTGELFF. The CDR3 DNA reads as TGTGCCAGCAGCCAACTTCCGGCAGGGGGAACCGGGGAGCTGTTTTTT.

The rearrangement links TRBV15 to TRBJ2-5; TRBD2 agrees at 13 bases. The CDR3 loop spans 15 amino acids. Germline CDR1 is LNHNV and CDR2 is YYDKDF (reference sequence). The ends lost 4 bases at V and 5 bases at J; junction bases unmatched: 4. The CDR3 sequence: CATSKGLAGDETQYF. DNA for the CDR3: TGTGCCACCAGCAAAGGACTAGCGGGGGACGAGACCCAGTACTTC. Full variable domain (remainder filled in from reference TRBV15 and TRBJ2-5): DAMVIQNPRYQVTQFGKPVTLSCSQTLNHNVMYWYQQKSSQAPKLLFHYYDKDFNNEADTPDNFQSRRPNTSFCFLDIRSPGLGDTAMYLCATSKGLAGDETQYFGPGTRLLVL.

With respect to this clone: A junction end diverges from the germline sequence, so it may reflect a read error. The rearrangement joins TRBV12-5 to TRBJ2-7, with D uncertain. Germline V lookup: CDR1 LGHNT, CDR2 FRNRAP. The CDR3 has 12 residues. The CDR3 region has the DNA TGTGCTAGTGGTTTGGAGAGTTGGCCGACGAGGTTT. This sequence encodes CASGLESWPTRF. The variable domain in full, completed from reference TRBV12-5 and TRBJ2-7, reads DARVTQTPRHKVTEMGQEVTMRCQPILGHNTVFWYRQTMMQGLELLAYFRNRAPLDDSGMPKDRFSAEMPDATLATLKIQPSEPRDSAVYFCASGLESWPTRFGPGTRLTVT.

The J gene is TRBJ1-5, the V gene TRBV15; 7 bases align to TRBD1. V lost 0 bases to trimming and J lost 5 bases; unmatched junction nucleotides: 7. Germline V gene lookup returns CDR1 LNHNV and CDR2 YYDKDF (reference sequence). The CDR3 spans 16 residues. CDR3 amino acids: CATSRDLGQGDQPQHF. CDR3 bases: TGTGCCACCAGCAGAGATTTGGGGCAGGGGGATCAGCCCCAGCATTTT.

The chain combines TRBV10-3 with TRBJ2-1; 14 positions match TRBD2. V shed 6 bases, J shed 8 bases, and the junction held 6 bases outside the gene matches. The CDR3 is 15 amino acids. CDR1 and CDR2 from the germline V gene are ENHRY and SYGVKD. The CDR3 nucleotides are TGTGCCATCAGAGGGACTAGCGGGGGAGTCTATGAGCAGTTCTTC. Translating gives CAIRGTSGGVYEQFF.

The rearrangement uses TRBV10-3 and TRBJ2-3, with 10 bases matching TRBD2. The germline V gene has CDR1 ENHRY and CDR2 SYGVKD. Trimming removed 4 bases from V and 3 bases from J; junction bases left unmatched: 4. This CDR3 spans 15 amino acids. DNA of the CDR3: TGTGCCATCAGTGTCGCTAGCGGGAGAACAGATACGCAGTATTTT. Its translation: CAISVASGRTDTQYF.

The rearrangement uses TRBV29-1 and TRBJ1-3; unclear D gene. The CDR3 is made up of 12 amino acids. Trimming left V 6 bases short and J 0 bases short, with 6 bases between. From germline, CDR1 is SQVTM and CDR2 ANQGSEA. The CDR3 sequence is CSVSLSGNTIYF. The CDR3 DNA sequence: TGCAGCGTGAGCCTCTCTGGAAACACCATATATTTT.

J is TRBJ2-3 and V is TRBV11-2; 10 nucleotides match TRBD2. The CDR3 length is 16 residues. J lost 1 base, V lost 2 bases, and 3 bases had no gene match. CDR1 and CDR2 (germline): SGHAT, FQNNGV. The CDR3 protein is CASSLLAGVGTDTQYF. CDR3 nucleotides: TGTGCCAGCAGCTTACTAGCGGGAGTTGGCACAGATACGCAGTATTTT.

The chain carries TRBV5-6 and TRBJ2-7; TRBD2 might be the D (6 bases). Trimming removed 4 bases from V and 4 bases from J, with 18 bases in between. CDR3 size: 15 residues. Germline CDR1 SGHDT, CDR2 YYEEEE. DNA for the CDR3: TGTGCCAGCAGCCGACTAGACAGCGTGGCATACGAGCAGTACTTC. Its translation: CASSRLDSVAYEQYF.

The CDR3 DNA follows: TGTGCCAGCAGTAACGGGTGGGTCGGAGAGACCCAGTACTTC. Protein sequence: CASSNGWVGETQYF. V and J are TRBV27 and TRBJ2-5, with unresolved D. The CDR3 sequence is 14 residues long. Trimming cost V 5 bases and J 4 bases, with 14 bases left between them. CDR1 and CDR2 (germline): MNHEY, SMNVEV (reference sequence).

This rearrangement joins TRBV3-1 (or the pseudogene TRBV3-2) to TRBJ1-3; TRBD1 matches 8 bases. The J segment lost 8 bases and the V segment lost 4 bases, leaving 4 bases of the junction unmatched. CDR3 size: 13 residues. Germline V gene data show CDR1 as LGHDT and CDR2 as YNNKEL (reference sequence). CDR3 sequence reads: CASSRLTGDTIYF. The CDR3 nucleotides are TGTGCCAGCAGCCGACTGACAGGGGACACCATATATTTT.

This chain connects TRBV27 to TRBJ2-7; 12 bases are shared with TRBD2. The CDR3 consists of 15 residues. Germline trimming cut 5 bases from V and 5 bases from J; bases unmatched to any gene: 7. Germline lookup yields CDR1 MNHEY and CDR2 SMNVEV (reference sequence). CDR3: CASSPRLAGVNEQYF. DNA for the CDR3: TGTGCCAGCAGTCCCCGACTAGCGGGAGTGAACGAGCAGTACTTC.

The rearrangement links TRBV25-1 to TRBJ1-2; D gene unclear. In germline, CDR1 is MGHDK, CDR2 SYGVNS. The V end lost 0 bases, the J end lost 1 base, and 9 bases lay between the germline ends. This CDR3 is built from 15 residues. The CDR3 loop is CASSEYGEVNYGYTF. Written as DNA, the CDR3 is TGTGCCAGCAGTGAATATGGCGAGGTTAACTATGGCTACACCTTC.